The entry below describes one T cell receptor beta chain. Its antigen is still unknown. Per-base qualities were not stored, and no clone one base away is much larger. CDR1 SGHAT and CDR2 FQNNGV were looked up in the germline V gene. CDR3 length: 13 amino acids, cysteine to phenylalanine. The only DNA kept is the CDR3, 39 bases in frame from the first base. Trimming takes 4 bases from V and 5 bases from J, and the germline ends sit 11 bases apart. The record originates from a study of Ad26.COV2.S vaccination and SARS-CoV-2 variants (dated by TCRdb to the early 2020s). Notes on the research overall: Vaccine-arm donors were drawn from COV1001, a multicentre, randomized, double-blind, placebo-controlled phase I-IIa trial of Ad26.COV2.S in healthy adults. Dosing of Ad26.COV2.S was intramuscular, at either 5x10^10 or 1x10^11 viral particles, delivered as one shot or as two shots spaced 56 days apart. The specificity and breadth of SARS-CoV-2-reactive T cell receptors after Ad26.COV2.S vaccination were assessed by TCRbeta repertoire sequencing. The TCR-sequenced set comprised around 32 samples: some 20 Ad26.COV2.S vaccine recipients, 5 placebo recipients and 8 SARS-CoV-2 convalescent individuals. Trial participants were randomized into five groups of five, in which low-dose or high-dose Ad26.COV2.S was given once or twice, or placebo was given on both occasions. Investigators remained blinded to trial group allocation during experiments and outcome assessment. Paper-wide results and their limitations: According to the authors, total T cell responses may have been underestimated by the TCR breadth and depth analyses. Ad26.COV2.S recipients had higher spike-specific TCR breadth than placebo recipients (P = 0.0014). After vaccination, spike-specific CD8+ and CD4+ T cell responses were reported to show substantial breadth. Vaccine and placebo recipients had comparable non-spike TCR breadth, which fits with the vaccine containing only spike. The study was not powered for comparison of responses between vaccine doses or regimens.

TCRbeta CDR3 regions were sequenced with the immunoSEQ Assay. After extraction, genomic DNA underwent amplification by bias-controlled multiplex PCR, followed by high-throughput sequencing. Processing in the source paper ran as follows. Collapsing and filtering of sequences were performed to quantify the absolute abundance of each unique TCRbeta CDR3 region. T cell fraction was estimated by normalizing TCRbeta template counts to usable DNA, which was measured by amplifying reference genes present in all nucleated cells. Repertoire TCRs were annotated as SARS-CoV-2-specific when V gene, CDR3 amino acid sequence and J gene were exactly matched to a known reactive TCR set. The reference SARS-CoV-2 TCR set was derived from MIRA and filtered for enrichment in COVID-19-positive ImmuneCODE repertoires, a step that removed public or cross-reactive TCRs. Drawing on the MIRA antigens, annotated TCRs were analysed further at the level of specific ORF or position within ORF. Depth was the summed frequency of annotated unique rearrangements, while breadth was defined as annotated unique rearrangements over total unique productive rearrangements. TCR breadth was compared between groups using two-sided Wilcoxon rank-sum tests. This immuneACCESS table, as held by TCRdb, lists in-frame sequences with V and J called but not all clones. Of the missing ones, under half trace to an unresolved V gene in checked studies; the others have no known cause. V, J and clone size were drawn from that table, and D and trimming were deduced from the DNA. This sample comprises about 350,000 clones, around 83% of them detected only once. The ten most abundant clones make up roughly 3.3% of the sample.

This specimen's treatment or condition label, interpreted: around 19 received Ad26.COV2.S at low or high dose, single or two shots; roughly 5 received placebo; per-sample allocation not given. Repertoires of vaccine and placebo recipients were sequenced from samples collected on day 63 after the first injection. Between 29 July and 7 August 2020, Cohort 1b enrolled about two dozen adults aged 18-55 years at one site in Boston, USA. Ad26.COV2.S was a replication-incompetent adenovirus type 26 vector that expressed a prefusion-stabilized SARS-CoV-2 spike protein derived from the original Wuhan strain.

The sequencing here drew on peripheral blood, taken in a trial of Ad26.COV2.S vaccine versus placebo. This receptor was obtained from a person aged 18-60 years who received the Ad26.COV2.S COVID-19 vaccine or a placebo. Rearrangement joined TRBV11-2 to TRBJ1-1; too little of a D gene remains to name it. This receptor carries the CDR3 CASSSHGGTEAFF. Read as DNA, the sequence is TGTGCCAGCAGCTCTCACGGAGGGACTGAAGCTTTCTTT.